The next 20 T cell receptor beta chains were all read from a single sample in a study of T cell responses to AZD1222 COVID-19 vaccine. Sequencing was performed with immunoSEQ multiplex PCR; in TCRdb, only in-frame clones are kept and a portion is missing. The sample includes about 130,000 clones, roughly 94% seen only once; the top ten take 6% to 7%. Sequencing was performed on peripheral blood, taken on day 0 of AZD1222 vaccination. The source is an adult in good health.

This clone showed up just once. The chain has TRBV27 and TRBJ1-5; possible D gene TRBD1, 6 bases. V was trimmed by 4 bases and J by 2 bases, leaving 15 bases between them. The germline CDR1 and CDR2 sequences are MNHEY and SMNVEV (reference sequence). The CDR3 sequence is 16 residues long. The CDR3 nucleotides read TGTGCCAGCAGTTCATTCTCGAGGGGGGGCAATCAGCCCCAGCATTTT. Translating it yields CASSSFSRGGNQPQHF.

The chain uses TRBV1 and TRBJ1-5. TRBV1 is reported as a pseudogene. The CDR3 runs to 15 residues. The DNA of the CDR3 is TGCACCAGCAGCCAAGAAACAGGACTTCATCAGCCCCAGCATTTT. Its protein is CTSSQETGLHQPQHF.

The chain employs TRBV3-1 (or the pseudogene TRBV3-2) and TRBJ2-7; D remains unclear. Germline values: CDR1 LGHDT, CDR2 YNNKEL (reference sequence). This CDR3 is 12 amino acids long. With 1 base removed from V and 6 bases from J, the gap between germline ends came to 7 bases. CDR3 sequence (DNA): TGTGCCAGCAGCCAAGCGGGCGGCGAGCAGTACTTC. This encodes CASSQAGGEQYF.

The rearrangement uses TRBV18 and TRBJ2-3; no definite D call. Per germline, CDR1 KGHSH and CDR2 LQKENI. Trimming took off 3 bases at V and 5 bases at J, with 6 bases between the two ends. The CDR3 contains 12 residues. The DNA for the CDR3 is TGTGCCAGCTCACCTTATGGAGATACGCAGTATTTT. This gives the protein CASSPYGDTQYF.

V is TRBV2 and J is TRBJ2-2; weak D call: TRBD1 (5 bases). The germline gives CDR1 SNHLY, CDR2 FYNNEI. This CDR3 has 14 residues. Trimming left V 6 bases short and J 3 bases short, with 11 bases between. CDR3 DNA: TGTGCCAGCAGCACCAAGGGGTACACCGGGGAGCTGTTTTTT. The encoded protein is CASSTKGYTGELFF.

This chain uses TRBV18 with TRBJ2-1; maybe TRBD2 (5 bases). The CDR3 consists of 15 residues. Trimming left V 6 bases short and J 2 bases short, with 14 bases between. Germline V gene data show CDR1 as KGHSH and CDR2 as LQKENI. The CDR3, as DNA: TGTGCCAGCTCCCCTATATCGGGGACCTACAATGAGCAGTTCTTC. It translates to CASSPISGTYNEQFF.

The J gene is TRBJ2-5, the V gene TRBV28, with D possibly TRBD1 on 5 matching bases. Trimming stripped 6 bases from V and 2 bases from J, with 10 bases between. CDR1 and CDR2 (germline): MDHEN, SYDVKM. The CDR3 has 13 amino acids. The CDR3 spells CASSRRQQETQYF. In DNA, the CDR3 is TGTGCCAGCAGCCGAAGACAGCAAGAGACCCAGTACTTC. The full variable domain, with the rest looked up from reference TRBV28 and TRBJ2-5, is DVKVTQSSRYLVKRTGEKVFLECVQDMDHENMFWYRQDPGLGLRLIYFSYDVKMKEKGDIPEGYSVSREKKERFSLILESASTNQTSMYLCASSRRQQETQYFGPGTRLLVL.

The chain uses TRBV24-1 and TRBJ2-1; D unresolved. Trimming took off 2 bases at V and 12 bases at J, with 16 bases between the two ends. Germline values: CDR1 KGHDR, CDR2 SFDVKD. This CDR3 has 14 amino acids. For the CDR3, the DNA is TGTGCCACCAGTGATTCCATGTCCCCGATGGGGCAGTTCTTC. This sequence encodes CATSDSMSPMGQFF.

CDR3 sequence: CASSLGGRADTDTQYF. CDR3 DNA sequence: TGTGCCAGCAGCTTGGGTGGGAGGGCCGACACAGATACGCAGTATTTT. The J gene is TRBJ2-3, the V gene TRBV5-4, with 7 bases aligning to TRBD2. The V segment lost 0 bases and the J segment 2 bases; nucleotides outside the gene matches: 6. The CDR3 is 16 amino acids. Germline CDR1 is SGHNT and CDR2 is YYREEE (reference sequence).

The V call is TRBV30, the J call TRBJ2-3; D is uncertain. The germline CDR1 and CDR2 sequences are GTSNPN and SVGIG (reference sequence). This CDR3 is built from 15 residues. The V end lost 0 bases, the J end lost 4 bases, and 14 bases lay between the germline ends. CDR3 in DNA: TGTGCCTGGAGTGTATCGGCCCGAATAGCAGATACGCAGTATTTT. It is translated as CAWSVSARIADTQYF.

The chain uses TRBV24-1 and TRBJ1-1; possibly TRBD1 for D (5 bases). Germline CDR1 KGHDR, CDR2 SFDVKD. The CDR3 spans 12 residues. V was pared by 5 bases and J by 4 bases, with 7 bases between. The DNA for the CDR3 is TGTGCCACCAGTGCGGGGGGCACTGAAGCTTTCTTT. The encoded protein is CATSAGGTEAFF.

The rearrangement uses TRBV11-2 and TRBJ1-1, with unresolved D. The germline V and J ends were trimmed by 2 bases and 3 bases, with 7 bases remaining between them. Germline V gene data show CDR1 as SGHAT and CDR2 as FQNNGV. The CDR3 loop spans 13 amino acids. DNA for the CDR3: TGTGCCAGCAGCTTACAGTCCGACACTGAAGCTTTCTTT. This encodes CASSLQSDTEAFF.

The J gene is TRBJ1-2, the V gene TRBV28; D might be TRBD1 (5 bases). Between the trimmed V and J ends, which lost 5 bases and 1 base, there was a span of 8 bases. Germline CDR1 and CDR2: MDHEN and SYDVKM. This CDR3 spans 13 amino acids. CDR3 region: CASSRQGNYGYTF. The DNA of the CDR3 is TGTGCCAGCAGTCGGCAGGGTAACTATGGCTACACCTTC.

This chain links TRBV2 with TRBJ2-1, with 9 bases identical to TRBD2. Looked up from germline, CDR1 is SNHLY and CDR2 is FYNNEI. V lost 5 bases to trimming and J lost 3 bases; unmatched junction nucleotides: 8. CDR3 length: 16 residues. CDR3 amino acids: CASSLEAGGLYNEQFF. Written as DNA, the CDR3 is TGTGCCAGCAGTCTTGAGGCGGGAGGGCTCTACAATGAGCAGTTCTTC. Complete variable domain (other parts from reference TRBV2 and TRBJ2-1): EPEVTQTPSHQVTQMGQEVILRCVPISNHLYFYWYRQILGQKVEFLVSFYNNEISEKSEIFDDQFSVERPDGSNFTLKIRSTKLEDSAMYFCASSLEAGGLYNEQFFGPGTRLTVL.

V gene TRBV29-1 combines with J gene TRBJ2-3; TRBD1 is a possible D gene (6 bases). V was clipped by 6 bases and J by 3 bases, with 13 bases between them. CDR1 is SQVTM and CDR2 is ANQGSEA in the germline V gene. This CDR3 has 13 amino acids. The CDR3 region has the DNA TGCAGCGTACCAGGGGTGCTGACAGATACGCAGTATTTT. Encoded protein: CSVPGVLTDTQYF.

CDR3 protein: CASSPAAGEFGYTF. CDR3 bases: TGTGCCAGCAGTCCCGCGGCGGGAGAGTTTGGCTACACCTTC. The rearrangement joins TRBV6-5 to TRBJ1-2, with D unclear. Trimming cost V 5 bases and J 7 bases, with 17 bases left between them. CDR3 length: 14 residues. Germline V gene lookup returns CDR1 MNHEY and CDR2 SVGAGI.

This rearrangement joins TRBV27 to TRBJ1-5, with TRBD1 matching 7 bases. The CDR3 length is 15 residues. CDR1 is MNHEY and CDR2 is SMNVEV in the germline V gene (reference sequence). The ends lost 9 bases at V and 3 bases at J; junction bases unmatched: 11. CDR3 residues: CASSASTGTNQPQHF. CDR3 coding DNA: TGTGCCAGTAGCGCCTCGACAGGGACCAATCAGCCCCAGCATTTT.

V and J are TRBV7-3 and TRBJ2-1; TRBD2 might be the D (5 bases). V lost 3 bases and J 12 bases, leaving 15 bases between the germline ends. The CDR3 length is 13 residues. Looked up from germline, CDR1 is SGHTA and CDR2 is FQGTGA. CDR3 loop: CASSFDPTGSQFF. CDR3 nucleotide sequence: TGTGCCAGCAGCTTCGACCCCACGGGGTCGCAGTTCTTC.

The V and J genes are TRBV7-8 and TRBJ1-5; D remains unclear. The CDR3 has 14 amino acids. CDR1 is SGHVS and CDR2 is FQNEAQ in the germline V gene. The germline V and J ends were trimmed by 0 bases and 6 bases, with 9 bases remaining between them. CDR3: CASSLAGMVQPQHF. Written as DNA, the CDR3 is TGTGCCAGCAGCTTAGCGGGGATGGTTCAGCCCCAGCATTTT. Complete variable domain (other parts from reference TRBV7-8 and TRBJ1-5): GAGVSQSPRYKVAKRGQDVALRCDPISGHVSLFWYQQALGQGPEFLTYFQNEAQLDKSGLPSDRFFAERPEGSVSTLKIQRTQQEDSAVYLCASSLAGMVQPQHFGDGTRLSIL.

V is TRBV7-9 and J is TRBJ2-7, with a possible D match to TRBD1 (5 bases). Germline-derived CDR1 and CDR2 are SEHNR and FQNEAQ (reference sequence). CDR3 length equals 12 residues. Trimming removed 10 bases at V and 7 bases at J, with 17 bases between. The CDR3 region has the DNA TGTGCCATCCGCCTATGGGGCGGAGAGCAGTACTTC. Translation: CAIRLWGGEQYF.